This is a list of T cell receptor beta chains from one sample in a study of blood T cell repertoires in COVID-19. TCRdb's copy holds only in-frame clones and misses some; the assay was immunoSEQ multiplex PCR. The data contain about 160,000 clones, approximately 95% of them singletons. Sequencing was carried out using peripheral blood. These receptors were obtained from a woman aged 45-65 years with acute or convalescent COVID-19. The CDR3 runs from the conserved cysteine through the conserved F or W. D genes are given only for firm matches. Clone size is stated in some rows and not others, as once, few, many or a class when expanded.

14,NA,TRBV11-3,NA,TRBJ2-2,CASSLGRNTGELFF,TGTGCCAGCAGTCTGGGGCGGAACACCGGGGAGCTGTTTTTT
17,NA,TRBV4-1,NA,TRBJ1-6,CASSHATGPRGDSPLHF,TGCGCCAGCAGCCATGCCACAGGGCCCCGGGGCGATTCACCCCTCCACTTT
13,NA,TRBV10-3,NA,TRBJ2-7,CAISVVGGGEQYF,TGTGCCATCAGTGTAGTCGGAGGTGGCGAGCAGTACTTC
11,NA,TRBV7-9,NA,TRBJ1-1,CASSPDSEAFF,TGTGCCAGCAGTCCAGACTCAGAAGCTTTCTTT
12,NA,TRBV9,NA,TRBJ2-7,CASSPRGNEQYF,TGTGCCAGCAGCCCTCGGGGGAACGAGCAGTACTTC
14,NA,TRBV24-1,NA,TRBJ1-2,CATSESGVSRGYTF,TGTGCCACCAGTGAGTCAGGCGTCTCTCGGGGCTACACCTTC
12,NA,TRBV5-1,few,TRBJ2-5,CASSLAGETQYF,TGCGCCAGCAGCTTGGCCGGGGAGACCCAGTACTTC
15,NA,TRBV7-8,NA,TRBJ2-5,CASSLGEWQKETQYF,TGTGCCAGCAGCTTAGGGGAGTGGCAGAAAGAGACCCAGTACTTC
14,TRBD1,TRBV28,NA,TRBJ1-6,CASSPGQGNSPLHF,TGTGCCAGCAGCCCGGGACAGGGTAATTCACCCCTCCACTTT
15,NA,TRBV5-1,NA,TRBJ1-5,CASRSGVEGNQPQHF,TGCGCCAGCCGGAGCGGGGTAGAAGGGAATCAGCCCCAGCATTTT
14,TRBD1,TRBV11-2,NA,TRBJ2-7,CASSIGTGAYEQYF,TGTGCCAGCAGCATCGGGACAGGGGCTTACGAGCAGTACTTC
14,NA,TRBV24-1,NA,TRBJ1-5,CATSDSELVQPQHF,TGTGCCACCAGTGATTCTGAGTTGGTTCAGCCCCAGCATTTT
15,NA,TRBV27,NA,TRBJ1-5,CASSLVGSSNQPQHF,TGTGCCAGCAGTCTAGTAGGCAGTAGCAATCAGCCCCAGCATTTT
14,TRBD1,TRBV19,NA,TRBJ2-1,CASSIGQGTHEQFF,TGTGCCAGTAGTATCGGACAGGGGACTCATGAGCAGTTCTTC
17,NA,TRBV11-3,NA,TRBJ2-2,CASSSRRGMSNTGELFF,TGTGCCAGCAGCTCCCGAAGGGGGATGTCGAACACCGGGGAGCTGTTTTTT
13,TRBD2,TRBV19,NA,TRBJ2-7,CASKGGSKYEQYF,TGTGCCAGTAAGGGCGGGAGCAAGTACGAGCAGTACTTC
14,NA,TRBV2,NA,TRBJ1-4,CASTPARANEKLFF,TGTGCCAGCACCCCGGCGAGGGCTAATGAAAAACTGTTTTTT
14,TRBD1,TRBV7-9,once,TRBJ2-2,CASRRQGDTGELFF,TGTGCCAGCAGAAGACAGGGGGACACCGGGGAGCTGTTTTTT
15,NA,TRBV20-1,NA,TRBJ2-4,CSASLGYLAKNIQYF,TGCAGTGCTAGTTTGGGCTACCTAGCCAAAAACATTCAGTACTTC
14,NA,TRBV4-3,NA,TRBJ2-1,CASSQVLENNEQFF,TGCGCCAGCAGCCAAGTCCTCGAGAACAATGAGCAGTTCTTC
17,TRBD2,TRBV19,NA,TRBJ2-1,CASSMGGSGRSYNEQFF,TGTGCCAGTAGTATGGGGGGTAGCGGGAGATCCTACAATGAGCAGTTCTTC
16,NA,TRBV7-9,NA,TRBJ1-1,CASSPRTEGRETEAFF,TGTGCCAGCAGCCCACGGACGGAGGGGCGCGAGACTGAAGCTTTCTTT
17,TRBD1,TRBV4-1,NA,TRBJ1-3,CASSQDKGRGHGNTIYF,TGCGCCAGCAGCCAAGATAAAGGCAGGGGGCATGGAAACACCATATATTTT
16,NA,TRBV19,NA,TRBJ1-5,CASSQGWDYSNQPQHF,TGTGCCAGTAGTCAGGGGTGGGACTATAGCAATCAGCCCCAGCATTTT
13,NA,TRBV12-3/TRBV12-4,once,TRBJ1-2,CASSGLDSGGYTF,TGTGCCAGCAGTGGATTGGACAGTGGGGGCTACACCTTC
14,TRBD1,TRBV6-5,NA,TRBJ1-2,CASSPYRGDYGYTF,TGTGCCAGCAGTCCCTACAGGGGGGACTATGGCTACACCTTC
13,TRBD1,TRBV19,NA,TRBJ2-7,CASSKGATYEQYF,TGTGCCAGTAGTAAGGGGGCAACCTACGAGCAGTACTTC
14,NA,TRBV24-1,NA,TRBJ1-5,CATSEPNSGQPQHF,TGTGCCACCAGTGAGCCGAACTCGGGGCAGCCCCAGCATTTT
13,NA,TRBV12-3/TRBV12-4,NA,TRBJ2-7,CASTLTGTYEQYF,TGTGCCAGCACCCTGACAGGCACCTACGAGCAGTACTTC
15,NA,TRBV10-3,NA,TRBJ1-6,CAISEFNSYNSPLHF,TGTGCCATCAGTGAGTTTAACTCCTATAATTCACCCCTCCACTTT
14,NA,TRBV27,NA,TRBJ1-2,CASSLSGQGRGYTF,TGTGCCAGCAGTTTATCCGGCCAGGGCCGCGGCTACACCTTC
16,TRBD2,TRBV6-2/TRBV6-3,few,TRBJ2-5,CASSSVGTSGRMTQYF,TGTGCCAGCAGTTCCGTTGGGACTAGCGGGAGGATGACCCAGTACTTC
13,TRBD1,TRBV6-5,NA,TRBJ1-2,CASWDRPNYGYTF,TGTGCCAGCTGGGACAGACCTAACTATGGCTACACCTTC
16,NA,TRBV5-1,NA,TRBJ1-2,CASSLAVRGSDYGYTF,TGCGCCAGCAGCTTGGCTGTAAGGGGTAGTGACTATGGCTACACCTTC
15,NA,TRBV19,NA,TRBJ1-6,CASSPPGRRNSPLHF,TGTGCCAGTAGTCCCCCGGGGAGGAGAAATTCACCCCTCCACTTT
16,TRBD1,TRBV7-6,NA,TRBJ2-3,CASSLTPGQGEDTQYF,TGTGCCAGCAGCTTAACTCCGGGACAGGGTGAAGATACGCAGTATTTT
15,NA,TRBV5-4,NA,TRBJ1-2,CASSFRGGRTYGYTF,TGTGCCAGCAGCTTTAGGGGCGGACGGACCTATGGCTACACCTTC
14,TRBD2,TRBV7-2,NA,TRBJ2-1,CASTGRGAYNEQFF,TGTGCCAGCACCGGCCGGGGGGCCTACAATGAGCAGTTCTTC
17,NA,TRBV21-1,NA,TRBJ1-4,CASSKNGWRGTNEKLFF,TGTGCCAGCAGCAAAAATGGGTGGCGGGGAACTAATGAAAAACTGTTTTTT
15,NA,TRBV15,NA,TRBJ1-1,CATSRDKGRNTEAFF,TGTGCCACCAGTCGGGACAAGGGAAGGAACACTGAAGCTTTCTTT
15,NA,TRBV11-2,NA,TRBJ1-2,CASSLEGGSDYGYTF,TGTGCCAGCAGCTTAGAGGGGGGATCGGACTATGGCTACACCTTC
15,NA,TRBV5-8,NA,TRBJ2-1,CASSERRSSPHEQFF,TGTGCCAGCAGCGAAAGGCGCTCTAGCCCCCATGAGCAGTTCTTC
13,NA,TRBV7-3,NA,TRBJ1-1,CASLASWSTEAFF,TGTGCCAGCCTTGCCTCGTGGAGCACTGAAGCTTTCTTT
13,NA,TRBV18,NA,TRBJ1-2,CASQVVSEEGYTF,TGTGCCAGCCAAGTCGTCTCTGAGGAGGGCTACACCTTC
13,NA,TRBV4-1,NA,TRBJ1-4,CASSQVFREKLFF,TGCGCCAGCAGCCAAGTATTTCGTGAAAAACTGTTTTTT
14,TRBD1,TRBV6-5,once,TRBJ1-1,CASSHKTGGTEAFF,TGTGCCAGCAGTCACAAGACAGGGGGCACTGAAGCTTTCTTT
14,NA,TRBV11-1,NA,TRBJ1-2,CASSQLGANYGYTF,TGTGCCAGCAGCCAACTGGGAGCGAACTATGGCTACACCTTC
15,NA,TRBV18,NA,TRBJ1-1,CASSPGESAGTEAFF,TGTGCCAGCTCACCCGGAGAATCAGCGGGCACTGAAGCTTTCTTT
15,NA,TRBV11-2,NA,TRBJ1-6,CASSFWRQNNSPLHF,TGTGCCAGCAGCTTTTGGAGACAGAACAATTCACCCCTCCACTTT
13,NA,TRBV10-3,NA,TRBJ1-1,CAISESQTAEAFF,TGTGCCATCAGTGAGTCACAGACGGCCGAAGCTTTCTTT
17,NA,TRBV4-3,few,TRBJ2-6,CASSQYFDSSGANVLTF,TGCGCCAGCAGCCAATACTTCGACTCGTCTGGGGCCAACGTCCTGACTTTC
15,TRBD1,TRBV11-2,NA,TRBJ1-4,CASSRPQGGREKLFF,TGTGCCAGCAGTCGACCCCAGGGGGGACGGGAAAAACTGTTTTTT
17,TRBD1,TRBV4-1,NA,TRBJ1-2,CASSQDSADRGRIGYTF,TGCGCCAGCAGCCAAGATTCGGCCGACAGGGGGCGTATTGGCTACACCTTC
16,NA,TRBV24-1,once,TRBJ2-1,CATSDTGARRGNEQFF,TGTGCCACCAGTGACACCGGGGCCCGGAGGGGCAATGAGCAGTTCTTC
17,TRBD1,TRBV24-1,NA,TRBJ2-3,CATSDPGQGARGDTQYF,TGTGCCACCAGTGACCCCGGACAGGGGGCCCGAGGAGATACGCAGTATTTT